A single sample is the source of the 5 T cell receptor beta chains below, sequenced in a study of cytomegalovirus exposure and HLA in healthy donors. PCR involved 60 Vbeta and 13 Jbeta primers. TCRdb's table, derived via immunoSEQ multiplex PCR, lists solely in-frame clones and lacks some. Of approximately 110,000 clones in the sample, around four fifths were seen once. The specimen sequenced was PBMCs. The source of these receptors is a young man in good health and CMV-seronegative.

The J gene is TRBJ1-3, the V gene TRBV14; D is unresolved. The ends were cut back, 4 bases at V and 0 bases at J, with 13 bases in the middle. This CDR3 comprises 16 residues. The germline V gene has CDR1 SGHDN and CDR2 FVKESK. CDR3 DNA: TGTGCCAGCAGCCGGCTCGGAGGTAGCTCTGGAAACACCATATATTTT. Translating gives CASSRLGGSSGNTIYF.

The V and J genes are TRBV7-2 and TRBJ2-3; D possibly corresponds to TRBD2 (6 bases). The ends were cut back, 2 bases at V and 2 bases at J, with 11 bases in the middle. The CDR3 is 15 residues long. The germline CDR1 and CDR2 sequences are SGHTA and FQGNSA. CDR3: CASSLNAGNTDTQYF. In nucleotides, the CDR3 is TGTGCCAGCAGCTTAAACGCGGGGAACACAGATACGCAGTATTTT.

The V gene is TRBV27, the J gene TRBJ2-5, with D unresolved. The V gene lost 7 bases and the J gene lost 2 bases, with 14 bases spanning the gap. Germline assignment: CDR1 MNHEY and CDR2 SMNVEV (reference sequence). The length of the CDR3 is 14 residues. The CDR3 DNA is TGTGCCAGCACCGCCGGCAGGCGACAAGAGACCCAGTACTTC. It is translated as CASTAGRRQETQYF.

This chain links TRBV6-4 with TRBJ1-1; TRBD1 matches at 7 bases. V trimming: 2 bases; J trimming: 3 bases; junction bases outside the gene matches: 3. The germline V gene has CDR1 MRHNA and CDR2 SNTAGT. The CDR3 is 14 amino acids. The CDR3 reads CASSDTDRDTEAFF. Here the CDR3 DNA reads TGTGCCAGCAGTGACACCGACAGGGACACTGAAGCTTTCTTT.

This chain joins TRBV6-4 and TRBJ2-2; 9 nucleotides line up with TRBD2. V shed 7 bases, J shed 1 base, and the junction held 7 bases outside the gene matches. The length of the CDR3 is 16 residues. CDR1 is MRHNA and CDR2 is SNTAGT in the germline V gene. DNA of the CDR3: TGTGCCAGCAAAGAAAATAGCGGGGGGAACACCGGGGAGCTGTTTTTT. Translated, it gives CASKENSGGNTGELFF.